This is a list of T cell receptor beta chains from one sample in a study of cytomegalovirus exposure and HLA in healthy donors. Method: immunoSEQ multiplex PCR; TCRdb's copy keeps in-frame clones and lacks some. Among 100,000 to 150,000 clones, approximately 79% were seen once, and the ten largest hold under 2.5%. The sample comprised PBMCs. These receptors were collected from a man in his thirties or forties in good health and CMV-seronegative. CDR3s include the opening cysteine and the closing phenylalanine or tryptophan. Fields, in order: D gene, J gene, V gene, clone size, CDR3 protein, CDR3 DNA. The D gene is left open where the match is weak. Size values are once, few and many counts, or a class for expanded clones, and some rows have none.

D: .; J: TRBJ1-6; V: TRBV6-4; size: .; CDR3: CASSPSPGSPLHF; DNA: TGTGCCAGCAGCCCTTCCCCAGGATCACCCCTCCACTTT
D: .; J: TRBJ2-3; V: TRBV6-5; size: medium-sized; CDR3: CASSSRAGLITDTQYF; DNA: TGTGCCAGCAGTTCCCGGGCGGGTTTGATTACAGATACGCAGTATTTT
D: .; J: TRBJ1-6; V: TRBV4-2; size: few; CDR3: CASSQDPSGNNSPLHF; DNA: TGTGCCAGCAGCCAAGATCCGTCGGGGAATAATTCACCCCTCCACTTT
D: .; J: TRBJ1-1; V: TRBV7-2; size: .; CDR3: CASTLGRVNTEAFF; DNA: TGTGCCAGCACCCTAGGGCGGGTGAACACTGAAGCTTTCTTT
D: .; J: TRBJ2-7; V: TRBV30; size: .; CDR3: CAWSRAYEQYF; DNA: TGTGCCTGGAGTCGTGCCTACGAGCAGTACTTC
D: .; J: TRBJ1-1; V: TRBV18; size: .; CDR3: CASSPFSGTMNTEAFF; DNA: TGTGCCAGCTCACCTTTTAGCGGGACGATGAACACTGAAGCTTTCTTT
D: TRBD1; J: TRBJ1-1; V: TRBV2; size: .; CDR3: CASSDRGQTFF; DNA: TGTGCCAGCAGTGACAGGGGGCAAACTTTCTTT
D: .; J: TRBJ1-4; V: TRBV19; size: .; CDR3: CASSIGWQGHEKLFF; DNA: TGTGCCAGTAGTATAGGATGGCAGGGCCATGAAAAACTGTTTTTT
D: TRBD1; J: TRBJ2-7; V: TRBV9; size: .; CDR3: CASSAYGTGSYEQYF; DNA: TGTGCCAGCAGCGCTTACGGGACAGGGTCCTACGAGCAGTACTTC
D: TRBD2; J: TRBJ2-3; V: TRBV7-9; size: .; CDR3: CASSLRGGTDTQYF; DNA: TGTGCCAGCAGCTTACGCGGGGGGACAGATACGCAGTATTTT
D: .; J: TRBJ1-1; V: TRBV25-1; size: few; CDR3: CASSESGDTEAFF; DNA: TGTGCCAGCAGTGAATCGGGGGACACTGAAGCTTTCTTT
D: .; J: TRBJ1-2; V: TRBV4-3; size: .; CDR3: CASSQDRGSGHGYTF; DNA: TGCGCCAGCAGCCAAGATCGGGGATCTGGGCATGGCTACACCTTC
D: .; J: TRBJ1-2; V: TRBV6-5; size: .; CDR3: CASSYFGQSAGYTF; DNA: TGTGCCAGCAGTTATTTTGGACAGTCAGCTGGCTACACCTTC
D: .; J: TRBJ1-1; V: TRBV28; size: .; CDR3: CASSSPPPRRVDTEAFF; DNA: TGTGCCAGCAGTTCCCCTCCTCCTCGCAGGGTAGATACTGAAGCTTTCTTT
D: .; J: TRBJ1-1; V: TRBV7-2; size: .; CDR3: CASSLDRVAFF; DNA: TGTGCCAGCAGCTTAGACCGGGTAGCTTTCTTT
D: .; J: TRBJ2-2; V: TRBV7-8; size: once; CDR3: CASSLMGGLPAGELFF; DNA: TGTGCCAGCAGTTTAATGGGGGGATTGCCGGCCGGGGAGCTGTTTTTT
D: TRBD1; J: TRBJ2-7; V: TRBV5-6; size: .; CDR3: CASSSQGVFRQYF; DNA: TGTGCCAGCAGCTCCCAGGGGGTATTCAGGCAGTACTTC
D: .; J: TRBJ2-2; V: TRBV5-6; size: .; CDR3: CASSPGGGNTGELFF; DNA: TGTGCCAGCAGTCCCGGAGGGGGCAACACCGGGGAGCTGTTTTTT